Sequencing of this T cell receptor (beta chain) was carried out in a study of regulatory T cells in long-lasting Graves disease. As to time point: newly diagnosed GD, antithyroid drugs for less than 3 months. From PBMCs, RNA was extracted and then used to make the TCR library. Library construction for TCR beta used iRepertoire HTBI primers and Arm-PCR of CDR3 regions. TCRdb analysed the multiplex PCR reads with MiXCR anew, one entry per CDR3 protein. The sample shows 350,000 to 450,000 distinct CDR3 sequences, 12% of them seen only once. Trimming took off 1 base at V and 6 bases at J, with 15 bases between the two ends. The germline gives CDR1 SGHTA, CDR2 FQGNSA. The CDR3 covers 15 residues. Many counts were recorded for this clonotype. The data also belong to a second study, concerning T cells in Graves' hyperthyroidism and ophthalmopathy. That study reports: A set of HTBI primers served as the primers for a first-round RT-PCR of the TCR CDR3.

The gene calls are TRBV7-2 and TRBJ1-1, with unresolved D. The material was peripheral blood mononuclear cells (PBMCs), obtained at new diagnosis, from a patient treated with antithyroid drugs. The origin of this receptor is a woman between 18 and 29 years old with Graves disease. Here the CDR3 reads CASSLDGGGLAEAFF. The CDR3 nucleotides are TGTGCCAGCAGCTTAGACGGAGGTGGGCTTGCTGAAGCTTTCTTT.